The source of this T cell receptor beta chain is a study of cytomegalovirus exposure and HLA in healthy donors. Findings and limits, study-wide: Researchers catalogued around 150 TCR beta chains as cytomegalovirus-associated. Among CMV-associated TCR beta chains, most appeared HLA-restricted in a later analysis. Reports credit the classifier with highly specific, highly sensitive diagnosis of cytomegalovirus status.

V gave up 0 bases and J gave up 5 bases, with 5 bases separating them. CDR3 length equals 11 residues. Germline V gene data show CDR1 as GTSNPN and CDR2 as SVGIG (reference sequence). Note on this clone: What it binds is unknown.

The PCR ran on 60 Vbeta and 13 Jbeta primers. The repertoire was sequenced with immunoSEQ multiplex PCR; TCRdb's copy has only in-frame clones and lacks some. The table records 97,000 or so clones, 50% to 70% of them present only once. The specimen sequenced was PBMCs. This clonotype was sampled from a human donor in good health. The chain uses TRBV30 and TRBJ2-7; D remains ambiguous. CDR3 residues: CAWSVRHEQYF. Here the CDR3 DNA reads TGTGCCTGGAGTGTGCGTCACGAGCAGTACTTC.